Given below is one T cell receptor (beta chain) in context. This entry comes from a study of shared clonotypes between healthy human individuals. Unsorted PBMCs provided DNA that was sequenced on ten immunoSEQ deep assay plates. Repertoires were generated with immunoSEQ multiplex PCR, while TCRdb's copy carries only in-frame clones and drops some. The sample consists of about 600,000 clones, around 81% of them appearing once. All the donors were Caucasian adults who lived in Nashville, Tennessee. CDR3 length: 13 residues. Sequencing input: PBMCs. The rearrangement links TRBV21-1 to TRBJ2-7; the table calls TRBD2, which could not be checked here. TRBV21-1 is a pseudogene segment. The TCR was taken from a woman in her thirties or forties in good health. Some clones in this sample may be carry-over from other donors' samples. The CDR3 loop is CASSQFRDSEQYF. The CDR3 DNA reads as TGTGCCAGCAGCCAATTTCGGGACTCCGAGCAGTACTTC.